These 18 T cell receptor beta chains share one sample of origin, sequenced in a study of cytomegalovirus exposure and HLA in healthy donors (dated by TCRdb to between 2016 and 2019). The library was obtained by the immunoSEQ multiplex PCR assay. A mixture of 60 forward primers for TCR Vbeta segments and 13 reverse primers for TCR Jbeta segments was used in the multiplex PCR. The source is immuneACCESS, and TCRdb retained only in-frame sequences with V and J called. Part of the clones is not carried over; for the studies checked, unresolved V genes explain less than half of this, and the remainder is unexplained. Within this sample are 150,000 to 200,000 clones, with just over 70% of them counted one time only. In total, the top ten clones hold around 4.6% of the sample. Sequenced: PBMCs. These receptors were taken from a man between 18 and 29 years old in good health and CMV-seropositive.

V gene TRBV19 combines with J gene TRBJ2-1; 11 nucleotides agree with TRBD2. The ends lost 7 bases at V and 9 bases at J; junction bases unmatched: 8. This CDR3 is 14 amino acids long. Germline lookup yields CDR1 LNHDA and CDR2 SQIVND (reference sequence). This chain's CDR3 is CASTLAGGPGEQFF. The DNA for the CDR3 is TGTGCCAGTACCTTAGCGGGGGGGCCCGGTGAGCAGTTCTTC. The full variable domain, in which reference TRBV19 and TRBJ2-1 provide the parts outside the CDR3, is DGGITQSPKYLFRKEGQNVTLSCEQNLNHDAMYWYRQDPGQGLRLIYYSQIVNDFQKGDIAEGYSVSREKKESFPLTVTSAQKNPTAFYLCASTLAGGPGEQFFGPGTRLTVL.

The V call is TRBV13, the J call TRBJ2-3; 9 nucleotides match TRBD2. Germline values: CDR1 PRHDT, CDR2 FYEKMQ (reference sequence). With V trimmed by 5 bases and J by 3 bases, 6 bases remained unmatched. CDR3 length: 15 amino acids. CDR3 nucleotide sequence: TGTGCCAGCAGCCGTATAGCGGGAGAAACAGATACGCAGTATTTT. Amino acid sequence: CASSRIAGETDTQYF. Variable domain in full (rest from reference TRBV13 and TRBJ2-3): AAGVIQSPRHLIKEKRETATLKCYPIPRHDTVYWYQQGPGQDPQFLISFYEKMQSDKGSIPDRFSAQQFSDYHSELNMSSLELGDSALYFCASSRIAGETDTQYFGPGTRLTVL.

This clone was seen once. At one end the junction does not follow the germline gene, possibly because of a read error. The chain links TRBV4-2 to TRBJ2-5; a weak D match, TRBD2 (5 bases). The CDR3 is 15 amino acids. CDR1 and CDR2 from the germline V gene are LGHNA and YNFKEQ. CDR3 coding DNA: TGTGCCAGCAGACAAGGACTGGACTCGGGCGAGACCCAGTACTTC. Translating it yields CASRQGLDSGETQYF.

In DNA, the CDR3 is TGTGCCAGCACGGACAGGGATGCAGATACGCAGTATTTT. Its translation is CASTDRDADTQYF. The chain has TRBV6-1 and TRBJ2-3, with 8 positions matching TRBD1. CDR3 length: 13 residues. V dropped 7 bases and J dropped 4; count of bases not matched to a gene: 4. Germline V gives CDR1 MNHNS, CDR2 SASEGT.

This rearrangement joins TRBV5-1 to TRBJ2-2; D might be TRBD1 (7 bases). V was shortened by 1 base and J by 6 bases, with 16 bases between the two germline ends. CDR3 size: 16 residues. The V gene's germline CDR1 is SGHRS and CDR2 YFSETQ. CDR3 sequence (DNA): TGCGCCAGCAGCTTGCTTGGTGGAGGGGGCTCCGGGGAGCTGTTTTTT. Amino acids: CASSLLGGGGSGELFF.

This clone has a single count. The chain employs TRBV9 and TRBJ1-1; D is perhaps TRBD1 (5 bases). Trimming left V 1 base short and J 5 bases short, with 9 bases between. Looked up from germline, CDR1 is SGDLS and CDR2 is YYNGEE. The CDR3 extends over 13 amino acids. The CDR3 reads CASSVNQGTEAFF. The DNA for the CDR3 is TGTGCCAGCAGCGTAAATCAGGGAACTGAAGCTTTCTTT. Looking up the rest from reference TRBV9 and TRBJ1-1 gives the full variable domain: DSGVTQTPKHLITATGQRVTLRCSPRSGDLSVYWYQQSLDQGLQFLIQYYNGEERAKGNILERFSAQQFPDLHSELNLSSLELGDSALYFCASSVNQGTEAFFGQGTRLTVV.

The V gene is TRBV30, the J gene TRBJ1-4, with D possibly being TRBD1 (6 bases). Trimming removed 2 bases at V and 0 bases at J, with 13 bases between. The CDR3 runs 16 residues. Per the germline V gene, CDR1 is GTSNPN and CDR2 is SVGIG (reference sequence). The CDR3 DNA is TGTGCCTGGAGTCGTAGGGGGGGTCCAACTAATGAAAAACTGTTTTTT. This encodes CAWSRRGGPTNEKLFF.

The chain recombines TRBV7-9 with TRBJ2-7; D may be TRBD2 (5 bases). The ends were cut back, 2 bases at V and 8 bases at J, with 16 bases in the middle. The germline V gene has CDR1 SEHNR and CDR2 FQNEAQ (reference sequence). The CDR3 is 14 amino acids. The CDR3 reads CASSLLASWWKQYV. The CDR3 DNA is TGTGCCAGCAGCTTATTGGCTAGCTGGTGGAAGCAGTACGTC.

This clone was picked up a small number of times. The rearrangement uses TRBV7-9 and TRBJ1-2; D possibly corresponds to TRBD1 (6 bases). The length of the CDR3 is 15 residues. Per the germline V gene, CDR1 is SEHNR and CDR2 is FQNEAQ (reference sequence). V was shortened by 5 bases and J by 2 bases, with 15 bases between the two germline ends. The CDR3: CASSPQDRTNYGYTF. The DNA of the CDR3 is TGTGCCAGCAGCCCTCAGGACAGAACAAACTATGGCTACACCTTC.

The chain is built from TRBV5-4 and TRBJ2-2; TRBD2 might be the D (5 bases). CDR1 is SGHNT, CDR2 YYREEE, per germline (reference sequence). V was trimmed by 6 bases and J by 4 bases, leaving 13 bases between them. This CDR3 comprises 14 residues. CDR3 in DNA: TGTGCCAGCACCGATATAGGGAGCACCGGGGAGCTGTTTTTT. Encoded protein: CASTDIGSTGELFF.

A few counts support this clone. The gene calls are TRBV6-6 and TRBJ2-7; D gene uncertain. The CDR3 consists of 14 residues. With 5 bases removed from V and 4 bases from J, the gap between germline ends came to 15 bases. The germline V gene has CDR1 MNHNY and CDR2 SVGAGI (reference sequence). The CDR3 here is CASSPRVGKYEQYV. The DNA of the CDR3 is TGTGCCAGCAGTCCACGGGTCGGTAAATACGAGCAGTACGTC.

V and J are TRBV19 and TRBJ2-2, with a tentative D call TRBD2 (6 bases). Trimming removed 6 bases at V and 6 bases at J, with 20 bases between. Germline V gene data show CDR1 as LNHDA and CDR2 as SQIVND (reference sequence). There are 16 residues in the CDR3. The CDR3 loop reads CASSVTGAGSAGELFF. CDR3 bases: TGTGCCAGTAGCGTCACCGGGGCGGGGTCCGCCGGGGAGCTGTTTTTT. The entire variable domain, with the rest obtained from reference TRBV19 and TRBJ2-2, is as follows: DGGITQSPKYLFRKEGQNVTLSCEQNLNHDAMYWYRQDPGQGLRLIYYSQIVNDFQKGDIAEGYSVSREKKESFPLTVTSAQKNPTAFYLCASSVTGAGSAGELFFGEGSRLTVL.

V and J are TRBV30 and TRBJ1-6, with 7 positions matching TRBD1. V dropped 2 bases and J dropped 5; count of bases not matched to a gene: 12. The length of the CDR3 is 17 residues. Germline assignment: CDR1 GTSNPN and CDR2 SVGIG (reference sequence). This chain's CDR3 is CAWSPKTGLFDNSPLHF. CDR3 nucleotides: TGTGCCTGGAGTCCAAAGACAGGGCTCTTCGATAATTCACCCCTCCACTTT.

The chain links TRBV11-2 to TRBJ2-5; 11 bases are shared with TRBD2. This CDR3 has 16 residues. The trim removed 4 bases at V and 0 bases at J, leaving 4 bases unmatched. In germline, CDR1 is SGHAT, CDR2 FQNNGV. CDR3 sequence: CASSYRTSGYQETQYF. DNA for the CDR3: TGTGCCAGCAGCTACCGGACTAGCGGGTACCAAGAGACCCAGTACTTC.

The V call is TRBV25-1, the J call TRBJ2-2, with D possibly matching TRBD2 (5 bases). The CDR3 is 15 residues long. CDR1 and CDR2 (germline): MGHDK, SYGVNS. V lost 2 bases to trimming and J lost 2 bases, with 9 bases between them. The CDR3 coding sequence is TGTGCCAGCAGTGAACGACTAATCAACACCGGGGAGCTGTTTTTT. It translates to CASSERLINTGELFF.

The chain joins TRBV6-4 to TRBJ2-3; TRBD2 agrees at 9 bases. Germline loops: CDR1 MRHNA, CDR2 SNTAGT. Trimming removed 5 bases from V and 1 base from J; junction bases left unmatched: 4. The CDR3 sequence is 15 residues long. The DNA of the CDR3 is TGTGCCAGCAGTACTTCTAGCGGGGGCACAGATACGCAGTATTTT. This translates into CASSTSSGGTDTQYF.

The chain links TRBV10-1 to TRBJ2-7, with D possibly being TRBD2 (6 bases). Trimming took 8 bases from V and 7 from J, leaving 15 bases between them. CDR1 and CDR2 (germline): WNHNN, SYGVQD (reference sequence). This CDR3 contains 12 residues. CDR3 DNA: TGCGCCAGCCGGAGACTAGTTGGTGAGCAGTACGTC. Protein product: CASRRLVGEQYV.

This sequence joins TRBV11-2 and TRBJ2-1; 7 bases are a match to TRBD1. The V segment lost 1 base and the J segment 8 bases; nucleotides outside the gene matches: 11. This CDR3 has 16 amino acids. Germline V lookup: CDR1 SGHAT, CDR2 FQNNGV. CDR3 coding DNA: TGTGCCAGCAGCTTAGCGACAGGGACATTCGGTCATGAGCAGTTCTTC. This encodes CASSLATGTFGHEQFF.